These 16 T cell receptor beta chains were sequenced from one sample in a study of PD-1 blockade in classical Hodgkin lymphoma (TCRdb year 2020). Library method: the immunoSEQ multiplex PCR assay. TCRdb mirrors the immuneACCESS table, restricted to in-frame sequences. Some clones are absent from its copies; in checked studies, under half trace to an unresolved V gene, and the reason for the others is unknown. The sample table holds about 90,000 clones, of which around nine tenths were seen once. The ten largest clonotypes hold 2.5% to 3.5% of the sample. According to the study, the label for this sample's time point signals: cycle 4 day 1 (C4D1), after 5 to 7 weeks of nivolumab. Every trial patient had relapsed after autologous stem cell transplantation, and cohorts A, B and C differed in prior brentuximab vedotin exposure. The sample here was peripheral blood mononuclear cells (PBMCs), taken before the fourth cycle of nivolumab. The receptors originated from a human donor with classical Hodgkin lymphoma.

Here the CDR3 reads CASSVLDSPLHF. For the CDR3, the DNA is TGTGCCAGCAGCGTCCTTGATTCACCCCTCCACTTT. This chain uses TRBV14 with TRBJ1-6; D unclear. Germline V gene data show CDR1 as SGHDN and CDR2 as FVKESK. V lost 5 bases, J lost 8 bases, and 7 bases lay in between. The CDR3 sequence is 12 residues long.

This chain connects TRBV7-9 to TRBJ2-1, with TRBD2 identical over 10 bases. CDR3 length: 15 amino acids. Per the germline V gene, CDR1 is SEHNR and CDR2 is FQNEAQ (reference sequence). Trimming at V came to 2 bases and at J to 9 bases, leaving 7 bases not matched to a gene. CDR3 protein: CASSLLAGVPSEQFF. In nucleotides, the CDR3 is TGTGCCAGCAGCTTACTAGCGGGGGTCCCCAGTGAGCAGTTCTTC.

The J gene is TRBJ1-5, the V gene TRBV11-2, with TRBD1 matching 9 bases. The CDR3 extends over 14 amino acids. Germline lookup yields CDR1 SGHAT and CDR2 FQNNGV. Germline trimming cut 5 bases from V and 6 bases from J; bases unmatched to any gene: 5. In DNA form, the CDR3 reads TGTGCCAGCAGCGTGACAGGGGGGGCTCAGCCCCAGCATTTT. Translated, it gives CASSVTGGAQPQHF.

The rearrangement joins TRBV7-2 to TRBJ2-5, with D possibly matching TRBD1 (6 bases). CDR3 size: 14 residues. Germline V CDR1 and CDR2: SGHTA, FQGNSA. Trimming took 4 bases from V and 5 from J, leaving 14 bases between them. CDR3 coding DNA: TGTGCCAGCAGCTCACCAACAGGGCGGGAGACCCAGTACTTC. This gives the protein CASSSPTGRETQYF.

V gene TRBV7-9 combines with J gene TRBJ2-5; 10 nucleotides match TRBD2. Germline CDR1 and CDR2: SEHNR and FQNEAQ (reference sequence). Germline trimming cut 5 bases from V and 5 bases from J; bases unmatched to any gene: 8. The CDR3 spans 15 residues. CDR3 DNA: TGTGCCAGCAGCCCCAGCGGGGGGGACTACGAGACCCAGTACTTC. It yields the protein CASSPSGGDYETQYF. The full variable domain, its missing parts supplied by reference TRBV7-9 and TRBJ2-5, is DTGVSQNPRHKITKRGQNVTFRCDPISEHNRLYWYRQTLGQGPEFLTYFQNEAQLEKSRLLSDRFSAERPKGSFSTLEIQRTEQGDSAMYLCASSPSGGDYETQYFGPGTRLLVL.

J is TRBJ2-2 and V is TRBV11-2, with TRBD2 as a possible D gene (5 bases). CDR3 length: 14 amino acids. CDR1 and CDR2 from the germline V gene are SGHAT and FQNNGV. Trimming removed 1 base from V and 7 bases from J, with 10 bases in between. The CDR3 DNA reads TGTGCCAGCAGCTTAGTTCCGGCGGGCGGGGAGCTGTTTTTT. It codes for CASSLVPAGGELFF.

The table lists this clone with a count of one. This sequence joins TRBV30 and TRBJ2-5; D not resolved. Per germline, CDR1 GTSNPN and CDR2 SVGIG (reference sequence). This CDR3 is 15 amino acids long. V lost 2 bases to trimming and J lost 2 bases, with 15 bases between them. The CDR3 spells CAWSPPLGMQETQYF. CDR3 bases: TGTGCCTGGAGTCCGCCCCTTGGGATGCAAGAGACCCAGTACTTC.

The rearrangement uses TRBV5-1 and TRBJ2-7; 10 nucleotides line up with TRBD1. CDR3 size: 15 residues. V shed 0 bases and J 0 bases; nucleotides not matched to a gene: 0. The germline CDR1 and CDR2 sequences are SGHRS and YFSETQ. In DNA, the CDR3 is TGCGCCAGCAGCTTGGGGACAGGGGGCTCCTACGAGCAGTACTTC. Translation gives CASSLGTGGSYEQYF.

This clone has just one count. The V and J genes are TRBV2 and TRBJ2-7, with TRBD1 as a possible D gene (5 bases). CDR1 and CDR2 (germline): SNHLY, FYNNEI. CDR3 size: 13 residues. V was pared by 4 bases and J by 4 bases, with 11 bases between. DNA for the CDR3: TGTGCCAGCAGTGTCTTCAGGGCGTACGAGCAGTACTTC. The encoded protein is CASSVFRAYEQYF.

The gene calls are TRBV27 and TRBJ1-5, with TRBD1 as a possible D gene (5 bases). The CDR3 has 14 residues. Germline CDR1 MNHEY, CDR2 SMNVEV (reference sequence). V gave up 2 bases and J gave up 4 bases, with 9 bases separating them. The CDR3 coding sequence is TGTGCCAGCAGTTTAGCCGGGGGAAATCAGCCCCAGCATTTT. It translates to CASSLAGGNQPQHF.

The chain joins TRBV4-2 to TRBJ2-1; D unclear. Germline V CDR1 and CDR2: LGHNA, YNFKEQ. This CDR3 is built from 15 residues. V was shortened by 4 bases and J by 5 bases, with 15 bases between the two germline ends. The CDR3 spells CASSRASRGDNEQFF. In DNA, the CDR3 is TGTGCCAGCAGCCGGGCTTCTCGCGGTGACAATGAGCAGTTCTTC.

The chain recombines TRBV19 with TRBJ2-2; tentative D call: TRBD1 (5 bases). This CDR3 is built from 14 residues. In germline, CDR1 is LNHDA, CDR2 SQIVND (reference sequence). The ends were cut back, 4 bases at V and 3 bases at J, with 9 bases in the middle. The CDR3 DNA is TGTGCCAGTAGTAGAGACAGATACACCGGGGAGCTGTTTTTT. Residues: CASSRDRYTGELFF.

This clone appeared a few times. The chain has TRBV19 and TRBJ1-3; no clear D gene. The CDR3 is 15 amino acids. The germline V gene encodes CDR1 LNHDA and CDR2 SQIVND (reference sequence). With 0 bases removed from V and 2 bases from J, the gap between germline ends came to 8 bases. Here the CDR3 DNA reads TGTGCCAGTAGTATAGATGGGCATGCTGGAAACACCATATATTTT. Translating gives CASSIDGHAGNTIYF.

The sample holds one count of this clone. The chain couples TRBV5-1 to TRBJ2-5; the D is unclear. V gave up 4 bases and J gave up 4 bases, with 5 bases separating them. The CDR3 contains 11 residues. Germline V CDR1 and CDR2: SGHRS, YFSETQ. Written as DNA, the CDR3 is TGCGCCAGCAGCGACCTAGAGACCCAGTACTTC. Encoded protein: CASSDLETQYF.

The chain has TRBV7-3 and TRBJ2-2; 7 bases match TRBD1. The CDR3 is 16 residues long. The V and J ends lost 4 bases and 0 bases, in that order; junction bases with no gene match: 5. Germline V gives CDR1 SGHTA, CDR2 FQGTGA. In nucleotides, the CDR3 is TGTGCCAGCAGCTCTAACAGGGGATCGAACACCGGGGAGCTGTTTTTT. It encodes CASSSNRGSNTGELFF.

The gene calls are TRBV7-9 and TRBJ1-1; D is undetermined. CDR3 length: 13 amino acids. Trimming took 7 bases from V and 11 from J, leaving 20 bases between them. The germline gives CDR1 SEHNR, CDR2 FQNEAQ (reference sequence). The CDR3 here is CASTPVQTSEAFF. The CDR3 coding sequence is TGTGCCAGCACCCCCGTCCAGACTTCGGAGGCTTTCTTT.